The entry below gives a single TCR beta chain sequence along with its context. Its antigen is currently unknown. This sample was included in a study of beta chain features in type 1 diabetes. Germline V gene lookup returns CDR1 MGHRA and CDR2 YSYEKL. Trimming cost V 2 bases and J 0 bases, with 14 bases left between them. The CDR3 totals 17 residues. Every isolated RNA sample was fully reverse transcribed, so sequencing captured expressed TCRB transcripts. Some clones are missing from TCRdb's copy, which holds only in-frame ones; the method was immunoSEQ multiplex PCR. The data hold about 400,000 clones, with 10% to 15% observed a single time. Regarding the study as a whole: Shorter TCRB CDR3s, moderately but significantly so, were found in Type 1 diabetes patients in all four CD4+ subsets. Equally in patients and controls, shorter templates might have been favored by PCR.

The chain combines TRBV4-1 with TRBJ1-5, with D unresolved. The origin of this receptor is a young woman with type 1 diabetes. Sequencing was performed on naive CD4+ T cells from blood. Here the CDR3 reads CASSQLGRGYSNQPQHF. As DNA, the CDR3 is TGCGCCAGCAGCCAATTAGGGCGAGGGTATAGCAATCAGCCCCAGCATTTT.